These 28 T cell receptor beta chains originate from one sample sequenced in a study of beta chain features in type 1 diabetes. The study reverse transcribed the entire isolated RNA, so it sequenced expressed TCRB transcripts. Sequenced by immunoSEQ multiplex PCR; TCRdb stores in-frame clones only, minus some. The data contain about 370,000 clones, roughly 16% of them singletons. Sequencing input: naive CD4+ T cells from blood. Receptors were obtained from a woman under 30 in good health.

V usage is TRBV7-3 and J usage is TRBJ2-7; D perhaps matches TRBD2 (6 bases). Deletions cut 4 bases from V and 6 bases from J, with 13 bases between. The CDR3 has 13 residues. Germline V gives CDR1 SGHTA, CDR2 FQGTGA. The CDR3 sequence is CASSSEGRSEQYF. Written as DNA, the CDR3 is TGTGCCAGCAGCTCGGAGGGCCGTAGCGAGCAGTACTTC.

The chain carries TRBV9 and TRBJ2-1, with a weak D call TRBD1 (6 bases). V lost 3 bases to trimming and J lost 4 bases, with 14 bases between them. Germline V gene data show CDR1 as SGDLS and CDR2 as YYNGEE. There are 15 residues in the CDR3. CDR3: CASSDQGSNYNEQFF. The CDR3 region has the DNA TGTGCCAGCAGCGACCAGGGGAGCAATTACAATGAGCAGTTCTTC.

The rearrangement links TRBV7-2 to TRBJ1-5; TRBD1 agrees at 8 bases. Germline lookup yields CDR1 SGHTA and CDR2 FQGNSA. The CDR3 runs 14 residues. With V trimmed by 4 bases and J by 5 bases, 4 bases remained unmatched. As DNA, the CDR3 is TGTGCCAGCAGCTCCGGGACAGGTTATCAGCCCCAGCATTTT. This codes for CASSSGTGYQPQHF.

J is TRBJ1-1 and V is TRBV7-9; TRBD1 is a possible D gene (6 bases). Germline-derived CDR1 and CDR2 are SEHNR and FQNEAQ (reference sequence). Between the trimmed V and J ends, which lost 5 bases and 5 bases, there was a span of 15 bases. The CDR3 covers 14 residues. DNA for the CDR3: TGTGCCAGCAGCCTTCCAACAGGGAAAACTGAAGCTTTCTTT. Its protein product is CASSLPTGKTEAFF. The full variable domain, in which reference TRBV7-9 and TRBJ1-1 provide the parts outside the CDR3, is DTGVSQNPRHKITKRGQNVTFRCDPISEHNRLYWYRQTLGQGPEFLTYFQNEAQLEKSRLLSDRFSAERPKGSFSTLEIQRTEQGDSAMYLCASSLPTGKTEAFFGQGTRLTVV.

This clone was counted only a few times. V gene TRBV15 combines with J gene TRBJ2-1, with TRBD2 matching 9 bases. Germline V CDR1 and CDR2: LNHNV, YYDKDF (reference sequence). The CDR3 extends over 15 amino acids. V dropped 0 bases and J dropped 10; count of bases not matched to a gene: 7. The CDR3 protein is CATSRDGAGGREQFF. The CDR3 DNA is TGTGCCACCAGCAGAGATGGGGCGGGGGGGCGAGAGCAGTTCTTC.

This clone showed up just a few times. This specimen includes other DNA sequences encoding the same CDR3. The J gene is TRBJ2-7, the V gene TRBV5-1; 8 bases match TRBD1. CDR3 length equals 14 residues. Losses at the gene ends were 4 bases for V and 0 bases for J; bases not matched to a gene: 3. Per the germline V gene, CDR1 is SGHRS and CDR2 is YFSETQ. The CDR3 spells CASSPGTGSYEQYF. CDR3 in DNA: TGCGCCAGCAGCCCCGGGACAGGCTCCTACGAGCAGTACTTC.

The chain is built from TRBV30 and TRBJ2-7, with a tentative D call TRBD2 (6 bases). CDR1 GTSNPN and CDR2 SVGIG come from the germline V gene (reference sequence). The CDR3 sequence is 15 residues long. V lost 1 base and J lost 1, with 14 bases in between. CDR3 sequence (DNA): TGTGCCTGGAGTGACCACCGGGACTCGTCCTACGAGCAGTACTTC. Protein: CAWSDHRDSSYEQYF.

This rearrangement joins TRBV6-5 to TRBJ2-7; possibly TRBD2 for D (5 bases). Germline CDR1 reads MNHEY; CDR2 reads SVGAGI. Trimming removed 3 bases at V and 3 bases at J, with 15 bases between. The CDR3 totals 15 residues. The chain's CDR3 is CASSYAGKALYEQYF. The CDR3 DNA reads as TGTGCCAGCAGTTATGCGGGTAAAGCACTCTACGAGCAGTACTTC.

This clone has a handful of counts. This sequence joins TRBV7-9 and TRBJ2-3, with TRBD2 matching 11 bases. The germline CDR1 and CDR2 sequences are SEHNR and FQNEAQ (reference sequence). CDR3 length: 14 residues. Losses at the gene ends were 6 bases for V and 2 bases for J; bases not matched to a gene: 1. In DNA, the CDR3 is TGTGCCAGCAGGGGACTAGCGGTCACAGATACGCAGTATTTT. Its translation: CASRGLAVTDTQYF.

This clone was observed a few times. The chain links TRBV10-3 to TRBJ2-5; tentative D call: TRBD1 (5 bases). This CDR3 spans 13 amino acids. The V gene's germline CDR1 is ENHRY and CDR2 SYGVKD. V was clipped by 0 bases and J by 3 bases, with 5 bases between them. The CDR3: CAISESQEETQYF. The CDR3 bases are TGTGCCATCAGTGAGTCACAGGAAGAGACCCAGTACTTC.

This chain links TRBV14 with TRBJ2-6; 8 bases match TRBD1. This CDR3 has 16 residues. The ends lost 7 bases at V and 2 bases at J; junction bases unmatched: 7. CDR1 and CDR2 (germline): SGHDN, FVKESK. The CDR3 coding sequence is TGTGCCAGCATGTACAGGGGGAAAGCTGGGGCCAACGTCCTGACTTTC. The encoded protein is CASMYRGKAGANVLTF.

The chain links TRBV6-5 to TRBJ2-3; D might be TRBD2 (5 bases). The V gene lost 2 bases and the J gene lost 2 bases, with 11 bases spanning the gap. The CDR3 loop spans 15 amino acids. CDR1 and CDR2 (germline): MNHEY, SVGAGI. Here the CDR3 DNA reads TGTGCCAGCAGTTACGGGCGGGCGCCCACAGATACGCAGTATTTT. Amino acids: CASSYGRAPTDTQYF.

The chain carries TRBV28 and TRBJ1-1, with D maybe TRBD1 (6 bases). CDR1 is MDHEN, CDR2 SYDVKM, per germline. The CDR3 runs to 14 residues. The ends were cut back, 5 bases at V and 6 bases at J, with 16 bases in the middle. CDR3 loop: CASSQQGSVAEAFF. CDR3 in DNA: TGTGCCAGCAGTCAACAGGGTTCTGTCGCTGAAGCTTTCTTT.

This clone has more than one count but fewer than ten. The chain joins TRBV9 to TRBJ2-2; the match to TRBD2 covers 8 bases. CDR3 length equals 16 residues. The V and J ends lost 4 bases and 3 bases, in that order; junction bases with no gene match: 8. CDR1 is SGDLS, CDR2 YYNGEE, per germline. CDR3 loop: CASSISGSLYTGELFF. CDR3 DNA: TGTGCCAGCAGCATCAGCGGGAGTCTGTACACCGGGGAGCTGTTTTTT. The variable domain in full, with the rest retrieved from reference TRBV9 and TRBJ2-2, is DSGVTQTPKHLITATGQRVTLRCSPRSGDLSVYWYQQSLDQGLQFLIQYYNGEERAKGNILERFSAQQFPDLHSELNLSSLELGDSALYFCASSISGSLYTGELFFGEGSRLTVL.

The chain has TRBV6-5 and TRBJ1-2; 8 bases align to TRBD1. Germline values: CDR1 MNHEY, CDR2 SVGAGI. The CDR3 consists of 12 residues. The J segment lost 4 bases and the V segment lost 10 bases, leaving 5 bases of the junction unmatched. The CDR3: CATQGASYGYTF. The CDR3 DNA sequence: TGTGCCACTCAGGGGGCGAGCTATGGCTACACCTTC.

This clone was picked up a small number of times. The genes are TRBV2 and TRBJ1-2; D unclear. Germline V CDR1 and CDR2: SNHLY, FYNNEI. The length of the CDR3 is 14 residues. Trimming cost V 3 bases and J 8 bases, with 16 bases left between them. The CDR3 here is CASSDYLKRTGYTF. The CDR3 DNA follows: TGTGCCAGCAGTGACTACCTTAAACGTACGGGCTACACCTTC.

This clone has only a few counts. J is TRBJ1-2 and V is TRBV27; 11 nucleotides line up with TRBD1. The CDR3 runs 15 residues. Germline lookup yields CDR1 MNHEY and CDR2 SMNVEV (reference sequence). J was trimmed by 6 bases and V by 5 bases; bases with no gene match: 8. CDR3 coding DNA: TGTGCCAGCAGTCCAAGACCGGGACAGGGGGATGGCTACACCTTC. It codes for CASSPRPGQGDGYTF.

As regards this clone: This same CDR3 is encoded by further DNA sequences in the sample. This chain links TRBV2 with TRBJ1-5, with 9 bases that match TRBD1. CDR1 and CDR2 (germline): SNHLY, FYNNEI. This CDR3 is built from 14 residues. V lost 4 bases to trimming and J lost 4 bases; unmatched junction nucleotides: 2. CDR3 in amino acids: CASSGQGGNQPQHF. In DNA form, the CDR3 reads TGTGCCAGCAGTGGACAGGGGGGGAATCAGCCCCAGCATTTT.

This clone was counted only a few times. The CDR3 spells CASSLYRGTEAFF. DNA for the CDR3: TGTGCCAGCAGTTTATACAGGGGCACTGAAGCTTTCTTT. This chain joins TRBV27 and TRBJ1-1, with 7 bases that match TRBD1. The CDR3 runs 13 residues. The junction had 0 bases not matched to a gene; V was cut back by 1 base and J by 4 bases. Germline V CDR1 and CDR2: MNHEY, SMNVEV (reference sequence).

This clone was detected only a few times. The rearrangement joins TRBV5-1 to TRBJ2-2; D is unclear. V gave up 6 bases and J gave up 4 bases, with 10 bases separating them. The germline V gene has CDR1 SGHRS and CDR2 YFSETQ. The CDR3 is 13 amino acids. The DNA for the CDR3 is TGCGCCAGCACCTCGCTACCCACCGGGGAGCTGTTTTTT. As protein: CASTSLPTGELFF. The variable domain in full, with the rest retrieved from reference TRBV5-1 and TRBJ2-2, is KAGVTQTPRYLIKTRGQQVTLSCSPISGHRSVSWYQQTPGQGLQFLFEYFSETQRNKGNFPGRFSGRQFSNSRSEMNVSTLELGDSALYLCASTSLPTGELFFGEGSRLTVL.

This clone appeared a few times. The rearrangement joins TRBV10-3 to TRBJ2-7, with D maybe TRBD2 (6 bases). From germline, CDR1 is ENHRY and CDR2 SYGVKD. The CDR3 length is 13 residues. The V end was cut by 6 bases, the J end by 6 bases, with 15 bases between. CDR3 residues: CAIRGSGFSEQYF. In DNA, the CDR3 is TGTGCCATCAGGGGGAGCGGGTTCTCCGAGCAGTACTTC.

This clone was counted between two and nine times. The rearrangement uses TRBV29-1 and TRBJ2-2; TRBD1 aligns across 8 bases. This CDR3 contains 15 residues. V shed 7 bases and J 1 base; nucleotides not matched to a gene: 8. Germline CDR1 and CDR2: SQVTM and ANQGSEA. CDR3 region: CSASRQGLNTGELFF. In DNA, the CDR3 is TGCAGCGCCTCACGACAGGGGCTGAACACCGGGGAGCTGTTTTTT.

This clone was detected only a few times. The chain recombines TRBV9 with TRBJ2-5, with 9 nucleotides matching TRBD2. V lost 4 bases and J lost 1; bases outside the gene matches: 8. This CDR3 is built from 16 residues. Germline V gene data show CDR1 as SGDLS and CDR2 as YYNGEE. The CDR3 sequence is CASSRLAARLQETQYF. The CDR3 nucleotides read TGTGCCAGCAGCAGACTAGCGGCAAGGCTCCAAGAGACCCAGTACTTC.

This clone was observed a few times. The chain couples TRBV7-9 to TRBJ2-1, with D possibly TRBD1 on 6 matching bases. This CDR3 contains 15 residues. The germline V gene has CDR1 SEHNR and CDR2 FQNEAQ (reference sequence). The ends were cut back, 3 bases at V and 7 bases at J, with 16 bases in the middle. As DNA, the CDR3 is TGTGCCAGCAGCTTTCGGGCAGGGGTTTGGAATGAGCAGTTCTTC. This gives the protein CASSFRAGVWNEQFF.

This clone turned up a few times. V gene TRBV7-2 combines with J gene TRBJ2-1; the D gene is possibly TRBD2 (5 bases). The length of the CDR3 is 13 residues. Per the germline V gene, CDR1 is SGHTA and CDR2 is FQGNSA. Trimming took 5 bases from V and 8 from J, leaving 13 bases between them. CDR3 amino acids: CASSTTIRDEQFF. The DNA of the CDR3 is TGTGCCAGCAGCACGACTATCCGGGATGAGCAGTTCTTC. Based on the CDR3 plus reference TRBV7-2 and TRBJ2-1, the full variable domain is GAGVSQSPSNKVTEKGKDVELRCDPISGHTALYWYRQSLGQGLEFLIYFQGNSAPDKSGLPSDRFSAERTGGSVSTLTIQRTQQEDSAVYLCASSTTIRDEQFFGPGTRLTVL.

The chain joins TRBV28 to TRBJ2-3, with 8 bases matching TRBD2. The CDR3 is 14 amino acids. V lost 6 bases, J lost 5 bases, and 7 bases stayed unmatched. Germline loops: CDR1 MDHEN, CDR2 SYDVKM. CDR3 DNA sequence: TGTGCCAGCAGCCGTAGCGGGATAAGAGATACGCAGTATTTT. It is translated as CASSRSGIRDTQYF.

This clone was picked up a small number of times. The chain links TRBV7-9 to TRBJ1-1; D is ambiguous. Trimming left V 3 bases short and J 4 bases short, with 9 bases between. The CDR3 contains 13 residues. Germline V CDR1 and CDR2: SEHNR, FQNEAQ (reference sequence). The CDR3 here is CASSFRGGTEAFF. CDR3 sequence (DNA): TGTGCCAGCAGCTTCCGGGGAGGCACTGAAGCTTTCTTT.

The rearrangement links TRBV28 to TRBJ2-7; 8 nucleotides line up with TRBD1. The ends lost 0 bases at V and 5 bases at J; junction bases unmatched: 3. The length of the CDR3 is 14 residues. Germline V lookup: CDR1 MDHEN, CDR2 SYDVKM. CDR3 nucleotide sequence: TGTGCCAGCAGTTTATGGGACAGGGTAAACGAGCAGTACTTC. This codes for CASSLWDRVNEQYF. The whole variable domain, filled in from reference TRBV28 and TRBJ2-7, reads DVKVTQSSRYLVKRTGEKVFLECVQDMDHENMFWYRQDPGLGLRLIYFSYDVKMKEKGDIPEGYSVSREKKERFSLILESASTNQTSMYLCASSLWDRVNEQYFGPGTRLTVT.